The subject of this entry is one T cell receptor beta chain. This specimen belongs to a study of blood T cell repertoires in COVID-19. About the research overall: The analysed material was cDNA or gDNA that came from T cells, B-cell-depleted T cells, or PBMCs.

The method was immunoSEQ multiplex PCR; TCRdb's version includes in-frame clones alone and lacks a portion of them. The sample yields about 310,000 clones, 80% to 90% seen once. CDR1 and CDR2 from the germline V gene are LGHDT and YNNKEL (reference sequence). This CDR3 comprises 16 residues. V lost 2 bases, J lost 1 base, and 4 bases stayed unmatched. Donors were grouped by their self-reported clinical history. Recovery among Cohort 3 donors was established by two negative PCRs, clearance, or symptom resolution. The TCR sequence derives from a woman aged 18-29 years who had recovered from COVID-19. The V and J genes are TRBV3-1 (or the pseudogene TRBV3-2) and TRBJ2-5, with 10 nucleotides matching TRBD2. Sequencing was performed on PBMCs or T cells enriched from blood (not recorded which). CDR3 sequence: CASSQTIAGGQETQYF. The CDR3 coding sequence is TGTGCCAGCAGCCAAACTATAGCGGGGGGCCAAGAGACCCAGTACTTC.